This T cell receptor beta chain was captured in a study of blood T cell repertoires in COVID-19. In the study overall: From the United States, Italy and Spain came samples of acute and convalescent COVID-19. In each case, the material was cDNA or gDNA derived from T cells, B-cell-depleted T cells, or PBMCs.

CDR3 length: 16 amino acids. With 1 base clipped from V and 5 bases from J, the junction kept 9 bases outside the gene matches. Germline loops: CDR1 LGHDT, CDR2 YNNKEL (reference sequence). Profiling relied on immunoSEQ multiplex PCR, and the TCRdb table lists in-frame clones only, not all of them. The sample consists of some 190,000 clones, just under 85% of them appearing once. The TCR sequence derives from an older woman with active or convalescent COVID-19. The chain couples TRBV3-1 (or the pseudogene TRBV3-2) to TRBJ1-2, with 8 bases that match TRBD1. Specimen: peripheral blood. CDR3: CASSQAVRGRTYGYTF. The CDR3 DNA reads as TGTGCCAGCAGCCAAGCAGTCAGGGGGCGGACTTATGGCTACACCTTC.